This TCR beta chain was sequenced in a study of OX40 agonist ivuxolimab in advanced cancers. Turning to the study itself: Participants, roughly 80% male, averaged roughly 60 years of age, ranging from roughly 20 to 80. The eligibility criteria allowed prior anti-PD-1, anti-PD-L1 or anti-CTLA-4 therapy, and around 38% had some.

TCRdb's table, derived via immunoSEQ multiplex PCR, lists solely in-frame clones and lacks some. Of 57,000 or so clones detected, 86% appear once; the ten largest clones hold more than 3%. This receptor was identified in an adult with an advanced solid tumor such as melanoma, head and neck, liver or kidney cancer. Sample: CD4+ or CD8+ T cells sorted from blood, taken in a trial of the OX40 agonist ivuxolimab.

CDR3 residues: CASSLLPGQGGDTQYF. CDR3 bases: TGTGCCAGCAGCTTATTGCCGGGACAGGGGGGTGATACGCAGTATTTT. The J gene is TRBJ2-3, the V gene TRBV7-8; 11 bases agree with TRBD1. The CDR3 runs 16 residues. V lost 2 bases, J lost 6 bases, and 7 bases stayed unmatched. CDR1 SGHVS and CDR2 FQNEAQ come from the germline V gene.